This T cell receptor (beta chain) was identified in a study of T cell responses to AZD1222 COVID-19 vaccine. The germline V gene encodes CDR1 MGHRA and CDR2 YSYEKL. The J segment lost 2 bases and the V segment lost 6 bases, leaving 7 bases of the junction unmatched. There are 15 residues in the CDR3. Clones were sequenced by immunoSEQ multiplex PCR, and TCRdb holds only the in-frame ones, with some missing. The repertoire holds roughly 72,000 clones, with about nine tenths as singletons. On this clone itself: Antigen: not known.

Study observations and caveats: Seropositive status at baseline applied to only six AZD1222 recipients. Close to half of all spike-specific TCRs reportedly target regions of the variants that are unmutated. After the peak T cell response, and only then, were repertoires sampled. The donor group comprised mostly white British people and more females; the analysis possibly underestimated clonal diversity.

The chain combines TRBV4-1 with TRBJ1-2; TRBD1 matches at 9 bases. The sequence derives from an adult who received the MenACWY meningococcal vaccine as a control. The sequencing here drew on peripheral blood, taken 28 days after the second dose of the MenACWY control vaccine. The CDR3 region has the DNA TGCGCCAGCAGTCAAAGTGGGACAGGGAACTATGGCTACACCTTC. Residues: CASSQSGTGNYGYTF.